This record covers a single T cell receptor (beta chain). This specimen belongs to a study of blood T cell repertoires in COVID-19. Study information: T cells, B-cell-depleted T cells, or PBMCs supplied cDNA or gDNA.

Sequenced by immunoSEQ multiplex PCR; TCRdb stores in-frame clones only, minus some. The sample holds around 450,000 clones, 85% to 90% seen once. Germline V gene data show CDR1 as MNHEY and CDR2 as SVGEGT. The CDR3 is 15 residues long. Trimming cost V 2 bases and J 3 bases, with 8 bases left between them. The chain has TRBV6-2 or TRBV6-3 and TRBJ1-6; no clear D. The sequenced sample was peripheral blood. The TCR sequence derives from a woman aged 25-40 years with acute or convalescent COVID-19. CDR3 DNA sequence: TGTGCCAGCAGTTACGGTACAGTCTATAATTCACCCCTCCACTTT. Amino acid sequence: CASSYGTVYNSPLHF.